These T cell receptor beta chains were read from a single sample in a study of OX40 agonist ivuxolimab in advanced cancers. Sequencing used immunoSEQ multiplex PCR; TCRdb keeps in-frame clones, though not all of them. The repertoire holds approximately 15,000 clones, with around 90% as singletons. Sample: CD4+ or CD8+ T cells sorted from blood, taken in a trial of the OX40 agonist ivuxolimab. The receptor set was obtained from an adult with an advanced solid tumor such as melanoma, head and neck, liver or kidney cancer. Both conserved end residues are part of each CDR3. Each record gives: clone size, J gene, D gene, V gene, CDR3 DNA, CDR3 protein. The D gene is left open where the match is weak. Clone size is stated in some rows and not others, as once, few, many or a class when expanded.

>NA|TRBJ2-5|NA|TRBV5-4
TGTGCCAGCAGCTTGGATCCGAGCCAAGAGACCCAGTACTTC
CASSLDPSQETQYF
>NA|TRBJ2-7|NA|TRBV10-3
TGTGCCATCGCCGAACCCTCCTACGAGCAGTACTTC
CAIAEPSYEQYF
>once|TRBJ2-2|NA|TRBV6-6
TGTGCCAGCAGTTCCGTAGCCGGGGAGCTGTTTTTT
CASSSVAGELFF
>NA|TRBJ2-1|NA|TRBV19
TGTGCCAGTAGTATGATGGCAGGGAGCTCCTACAATGAGCAGTTCTTC
CASSMMAGSSYNEQFF
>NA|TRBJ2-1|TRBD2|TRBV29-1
TGCAGCGTCCAATGGGGGGTACTAGCGGGAGGGCACAATGAGCAGTTCTTC
CSVQWGVLAGGHNEQFF
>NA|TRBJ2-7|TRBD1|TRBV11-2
TGTGCCAGCAGCCCTACAGGGGGCTACGAGCAGTACTTC
CASSPTGGYEQYF
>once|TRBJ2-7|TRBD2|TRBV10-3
TGTGCCACCCAGCGGGACCCTGGGCCCTACGAGCAGTACTTC
CATQRDPGPYEQYF
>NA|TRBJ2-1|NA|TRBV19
TGTGCCAGTAGTATACTTGGGGGAGGCAATGAGCAGTTCTTC
CASSILGGGNEQFF
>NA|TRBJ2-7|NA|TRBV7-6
TGTGCCAGCAGCGGGACGGGTCCCCGGTGGGAGCAGTACTTC
CASSGTGPRWEQYF
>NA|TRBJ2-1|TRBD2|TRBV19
TGTGCCAGTAGCCCAACTAGCGGGAGGATAAATGAGCAGTTCTTC
CASSPTSGRINEQFF
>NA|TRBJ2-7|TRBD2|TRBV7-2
TGTGCCAGCAGCTTAGGCGGCCTAGCGGGAGACGAGCAGTACTTC
CASSLGGLAGDEQYF